What follows are 25 T cell receptor beta chains derived from one specimen sequenced in a study of shared clonotypes between healthy human individuals. Profiling relied on immunoSEQ multiplex PCR, and the TCRdb table lists in-frame clones only, not all of them. The sample records about 550,000 clones, roughly 96% being singletons. Naive CD8 cells comprised CD45RO-negative, CCR7-positively selected cells, excluding terminally differentiated effector memory CD45RA+ cells. Source material: naive CD8+ T cells sorted from blood. These TCRs come from a woman between 25 and 40 years old in good health.

The rearrangement joins TRBV19 to TRBJ2-1, with D unclear. The V end lost 0 bases, the J end lost 5 bases, and 17 bases lay between the germline ends. Germline CDR1 reads LNHDA; CDR2 reads SQIVND (reference sequence). The CDR3 sequence is 17 residues long. CDR3 DNA sequence: TGTGCCAGTAGTATAGATTATGGCTTGCGCCGCCACAATGAGCAGTTCTTC. Amino acid sequence: CASSIDYGLRRHNEQFF.

Details on this clone: Distinct nucleotide sequences in the sample also encode this CDR3. The chain joins TRBV27 to TRBJ2-7; D uncertain. Trimming took off 4 bases at V and 2 bases at J, with 6 bases between the two ends. Germline V gene lookup returns CDR1 MNHEY and CDR2 SMNVEV (reference sequence). The CDR3 length is 12 residues. The CDR3 loop reads CASSSATYEQYF. CDR3 nucleotides: TGTGCCAGCAGTTCCGCCACCTACGAGCAGTACTTC.

The gene calls are TRBV19 and TRBJ2-1; 9 bases are a match to TRBD2. V shed 1 base, J shed 7 bases, and the junction held 5 bases outside the gene matches. The germline CDR1 and CDR2 sequences are LNHDA and SQIVND (reference sequence). This CDR3 region has 15 residues. CDR3 nucleotides: TGTGCCAGTAGTATAGTAGCGGGAGCAATGAATGAGCAGTTCTTC. It encodes CASSIVAGAMNEQFF. The complete variable domain, with remaining parts taken from reference TRBV19 and TRBJ2-1, reads DGGITQSPKYLFRKEGQNVTLSCEQNLNHDAMYWYRQDPGQGLRLIYYSQIVNDFQKGDIAEGYSVSREKKESFPLTVTSAQKNPTAFYLCASSIVAGAMNEQFFGPGTRLTVL.

The chain has TRBV15 and TRBJ2-1; weak D call: TRBD2 (6 bases). The V and J ends lost 1 base and 6 bases respectively, with 16 bases between them. The CDR3 spans 16 residues. Germline V gene lookup returns CDR1 LNHNV and CDR2 YYDKDF (reference sequence). The CDR3 sequence is CATSRAGTGVLNEQFF. Here the CDR3 DNA reads TGTGCCACCAGCAGAGCCGGGACGGGGGTTCTCAATGAGCAGTTCTTC.

V usage is TRBV5-5 and J usage is TRBJ2-7, with 9 bases fitting TRBD1. V was pared by 4 bases and J by 0 bases, with 14 bases of the junction left unmatched. The length of the CDR3 is 18 residues. Germline V gene lookup returns CDR1 SGHKS and CDR2 YYEKEE (reference sequence). CDR3 region: CASSIRTGAFPRSYEQYF. Here the CDR3 DNA reads TGTGCCAGCAGCATTAGGACAGGGGCTTTCCCCCGCTCCTACGAGCAGTACTTC.

This clone was counted once. This rearrangement joins TRBV28 to TRBJ2-5; TRBD2 matches 14 bases. The DNA end favors TRBJ2-7, so the J call may be wrong. The CDR3 has 15 residues. Per germline, CDR1 MDHEN and CDR2 SYDVKM. The CDR3 sequence is CASSRLAGGPHEQYF. CDR3 sequence (DNA): TGTGCCAGCAGCCGACTAGCGGGAGGGCCCCACGAGCAGTACTTC.

This clone was recorded only once. The gene calls are TRBV29-1 and TRBJ2-6; D not certain. Germline loops: CDR1 SQVTM, CDR2 ANQGSEA. V gave up 4 bases and J gave up 0 bases, with 10 bases separating them. CDR3 size: 15 residues. CDR3 sequence (DNA): TGCAGCGTTGTCGGGTTGATCTCTGGGGCCAACGTCCTGACTTTC. Protein sequence: CSVVGLISGANVLTF.

The chain is built from TRBV6-5 and TRBJ1-4, with D possibly matching TRBD1 (5 bases). The CDR3 is 15 residues long. Trimming stripped 7 bases from V and 7 bases from J, with 19 bases between. The germline V gene has CDR1 MNHEY and CDR2 SVGAGI. The CDR3 reads CASILPPGTLEKLFF. The CDR3 DNA is TGTGCCAGCATCCTACCCCCGGGGACTCTTGAAAAACTGTTTTTT.

The V gene is TRBV6-5, the J gene TRBJ2-7; D remains ambiguous. The germline gives CDR1 MNHEY, CDR2 SVGAGI. V lost 2 bases, J lost 3 bases, and 11 bases lay in between. The CDR3 has 14 amino acids. Here the CDR3 reads CASSYGQVFYEQYF. DNA of the CDR3: TGTGCCAGCAGTTACGGTCAGGTCTTCTACGAGCAGTACTTC.

CDR3 DNA sequence: TGTGCCAGCAGCCTGTCTCCCGGGCGGGAGCAGTTCTTC. Protein sequence: CASSLSPGREQFF. The chain carries TRBV28 and TRBJ2-1; D not resolved. V gave up 6 bases and J gave up 10 bases, with 16 bases separating them. This CDR3 has 13 amino acids. Germline CDR1 and CDR2: MDHEN and SYDVKM.

The chain carries TRBV27 and TRBJ2-6; D unclear. Germline V CDR1 and CDR2: MNHEY, SMNVEV (reference sequence). The ends were cut back, 6 bases at V and 0 bases at J, with 3 bases in the middle. CDR3 size: 13 residues. The CDR3 region is CASRTSGANVLTF. CDR3 coding DNA: TGTGCCAGCAGGACCTCTGGGGCCAACGTCCTGACTTTC.

The chain links TRBV5-1 to TRBJ2-7; D is uncertain. Looked up from germline, CDR1 is SGHRS and CDR2 is YFSETQ. The CDR3 has 13 amino acids. V was cut by 0 bases and J by 3 bases, with 7 bases left in between. The CDR3 sequence is CASSLVADYEQYF. The DNA of the CDR3 is TGCGCCAGCAGCTTGGTGGCAGACTACGAGCAGTACTTC. The full variable domain, with the rest looked up from reference TRBV5-1 and TRBJ2-7, is KAGVTQTPRYLIKTRGQQVTLSCSPISGHRSVSWYQQTPGQGLQFLFEYFSETQRNKGNFPGRFSGRQFSNSRSEMNVSTLELGDSALYLCASSLVADYEQYFGPGTRLTVT.

This chain links TRBV18 with TRBJ2-7, with D possibly called TRBD1 or TRBD2 (5 bases each). The CDR3 length is 15 residues. The V end was cut by 5 bases, the J end by 3 bases, with 17 bases between. Germline assignment: CDR1 KGHSH and CDR2 LQKENI. The CDR3 sequence: CASSAPGTENYEQYF. CDR3 bases: TGTGCCAGCTCAGCTCCCGGGACGGAGAACTACGAGCAGTACTTC. Full variable domain (missing parts from reference TRBV18 and TRBJ2-7): NAGVMQNPRHLVRRRGQEARLRCSPMKGHSHVYWYRQLPEEGLKFMVYLQKENIIDESGMPKERFSAEFPKEGPSILRIQQVVRGDSAAYFCASSAPGTENYEQYFGPGTRLTVT.

The CDR3 region is CASSFEGVTGELFF. CDR3 DNA sequence: TGTGCCAGCAGTTTTGAGGGGGTCACCGGGGAGCTGTTTTTT. The V and J genes are TRBV27 and TRBJ2-2, with D possibly TRBD1 on 6 matching bases. V gave up 3 bases and J gave up 4 bases, with 9 bases separating them. This CDR3 region has 14 residues. Germline V gene data show CDR1 as MNHEY and CDR2 as SMNVEV (reference sequence).

The J gene is TRBJ2-7, the V gene TRBV13; D is perhaps TRBD2 (6 bases). CDR3 length: 13 residues. The germline V gene has CDR1 PRHDT and CDR2 FYEKMQ (reference sequence). V was cut by 7 bases and J by 1 base, with 11 bases left in between. CDR3 bases: TGTGCCAGCATGGGACTGGAATCCTACGAGCAGTACTTC. Its translation is CASMGLESYEQYF. The full variable domain, its missing parts supplied by reference TRBV13 and TRBJ2-7, is AAGVIQSPRHLIKEKRETATLKCYPIPRHDTVYWYQQGPGQDPQFLISFYEKMQSDKGSIPDRFSAQQFSDYHSELNMSSLELGDSALYFCASMGLESYEQYFGPGTRLTVT.

V usage is TRBV11-2 and J usage is TRBJ2-5; D gene uncertain. The V end lost 3 bases, the J end lost 2 bases, and 10 bases lay between the germline ends. The germline gives CDR1 SGHAT, CDR2 FQNNGV. The length of the CDR3 is 14 residues. The CDR3 loop reads CASSFAIGQETQYF. In DNA form, the CDR3 reads TGTGCCAGCAGCTTTGCTATCGGGCAAGAGACCCAGTACTTC.

The V and J genes are TRBV15 and TRBJ2-3; 10 bases line up with TRBD2. The V gene's germline CDR1 is LNHNV and CDR2 YYDKDF (reference sequence). CDR3 length equals 19 residues. Losses at the gene ends were 5 bases for V and 2 bases for J; bases not matched to a gene: 16. The CDR3 protein is CATSSVGLAGVGDTDTQYF. CDR3 DNA sequence: TGTGCCACCAGCTCAGTTGGGCTAGCGGGAGTTGGCGACACAGATACGCAGTATTTT. The variable domain in full, with the rest retrieved from reference TRBV15 and TRBJ2-3, is DAMVIQNPRYQVTQFGKPVTLSCSQTLNHNVMYWYQQKSSQAPKLLFHYYDKDFNNEADTPDNFQSRRPNTSFCFLDIRSPGLGDTAMYLCATSSVGLAGVGDTDTQYFGPGTRLTVL.

This sequence joins TRBV18 and TRBJ1-3; TRBD1 might be the D (5 bases). CDR3 length: 13 amino acids. From germline, CDR1 is KGHSH and CDR2 LQKENI. V dropped 4 bases and J dropped 2 bases, with 6 bases sitting between them. CDR3 sequence (DNA): TGTGCCAGCTCACGGGACCCTGGAAACACCATATATTTT. Its protein is CASSRDPGNTIYF.

The genes are TRBV10-2 and TRBJ2-7, with TRBD2 matching 8 bases. The CDR3 runs to 16 residues. From germline, CDR1 is WSHSY and CDR2 SAAADI. The junction had 7 bases not matched to a gene; V was cut back by 1 base and J by 2 bases. The CDR3 region has the DNA TGCGCCAGCAGTGAGTATTCAGCGGGAGAACCCTACGAGCAGTACTTC. This gives the protein CASSEYSAGEPYEQYF.

The rearrangement links TRBV30 to TRBJ2-7; D not certain. This CDR3 spans 12 amino acids. Looked up from germline, CDR1 is GTSNPN and CDR2 is SVGIG (reference sequence). Trimming took off 3 bases at V and 3 bases at J, with 9 bases between the two ends. Here the CDR3 reads CAWRGQDYEQYF. The CDR3 region has the DNA TGTGCCTGGAGAGGGCAGGACTACGAGCAGTACTTC.

The chain couples TRBV28 to TRBJ2-1; D unresolved. Trimming cost V 3 bases and J 0 bases, with 9 bases left between them. Germline assignment: CDR1 MDHEN and CDR2 SYDVKM. The CDR3 length is 15 residues. CDR3: CASSFSSSSYNEQFF. DNA of the CDR3: TGTGCCAGCAGTTTTAGCAGTAGCTCCTACAATGAGCAGTTCTTC.

The chain has TRBV6-5 and TRBJ2-7; D is ambiguous. CDR3 length: 12 amino acids. The V end was cut by 7 bases, the J end by 5 bases, with 12 bases between. Germline-derived CDR1 and CDR2 are MNHEY and SVGAGI. In nucleotides, the CDR3 is TGTGCCAGCAACGGCGGCGGCGACGAGCAGTACTTC. Encoded protein: CASNGGGDEQYF.

The rearrangement joins TRBV6-5 to TRBJ2-7; 10 positions match TRBD2. The V gene end was trimmed by 2 bases and the J gene end by 2 bases; junction bases not matched to a gene: 3. The CDR3 spans 15 residues. Germline V CDR1 and CDR2: MNHEY, SVGAGI. For the CDR3, the DNA is TGTGCCAGCAGTTACACCCTAGCGGGGGCCTACGAGCAGTACTTC. Amino acid sequence: CASSYTLAGAYEQYF.

The V and J genes are TRBV27 and TRBJ2-3, with TRBD2 matching 7 bases. The CDR3 covers 15 residues. Germline CDR1 reads MNHEY; CDR2 reads SMNVEV (reference sequence). J lost 3 bases, V lost 6 bases, and 9 bases had no gene match. Here the CDR3 reads CASRGPGLLTDTQYF. The CDR3 bases are TGTGCCAGCAGGGGCCCGGGACTACTAACAGATACGCAGTATTTT.

The chain is built from TRBV6-1 and TRBJ2-1; TRBD2 agrees at 9 bases. The germline V gene encodes CDR1 MNHNS and CDR2 SASEGT. The CDR3 sequence is 13 residues long. The J segment lost 0 bases and the V segment lost 11 bases, leaving 2 bases of the junction unmatched. This chain's CDR3 is CARGGDSYNEQFF. The CDR3 DNA follows: TGTGCCCGCGGGGGGGACTCCTACAATGAGCAGTTCTTC.